This TCR beta chain was obtained from a study of cytomegalovirus exposure and HLA in healthy donors. CDR3 length: 13 residues. From germline, CDR1 is SGHRS and CDR2 YFSETQ. V shed 0 bases and J shed 7 bases, with 11 bases lying between them. The PCR contained 60 Vbeta and 13 Jbeta primers. Original processing notes: In a later analysis, of tens of millions of unique beta chains, 9 million to 11 million appeared in at least two donors. The protocol was immunoSEQ multiplex PCR, while the TCRdb copy is restricted to in-frame clones and leaves out a portion. That table supplies the V and J calls and clone size; D and trimming were determined from the DNA. The table records 150,000 to 200,000 clones, around 85% of them present only once.

The sequence was collected from a woman aged 30 to 39 in good health and CMV-seronegative. The source material was PBMCs. The V call is TRBV5-1, the J call TRBJ2-7; weak D call: TRBD2 (5 bases). CDR3 in DNA: TGCGCCAGCAGCTTGGGTCGGGGTTTAGAGCAGTACTTC. Protein: CASSLGRGLEQYF.